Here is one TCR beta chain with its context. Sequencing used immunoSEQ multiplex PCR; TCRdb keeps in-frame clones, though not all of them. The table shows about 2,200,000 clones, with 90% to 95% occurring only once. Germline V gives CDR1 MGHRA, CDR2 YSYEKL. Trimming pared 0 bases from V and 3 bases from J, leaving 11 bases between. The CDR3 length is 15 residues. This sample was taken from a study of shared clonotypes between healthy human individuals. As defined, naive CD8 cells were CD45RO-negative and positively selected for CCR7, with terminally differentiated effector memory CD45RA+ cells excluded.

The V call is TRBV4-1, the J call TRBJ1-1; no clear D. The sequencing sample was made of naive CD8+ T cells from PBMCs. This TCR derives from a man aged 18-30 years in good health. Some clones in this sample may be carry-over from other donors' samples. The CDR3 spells CASSQEQMLDTEAFF. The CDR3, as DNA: TGCGCCAGCAGCCAAGAACAGATGTTAGACACTGAAGCTTTCTTT.